This record looks at one T cell receptor (beta chain) sequence and its context. What antigen it recognizes has not been identified. Per-base quality was not reported, and no clone a single base away is much larger than it. The germline V gene provides CDR1 MDHEN and CDR2 SYDVKM. The CDR3 covers 16 residues, taking in both the cysteine and the phenylalanine. Only the CDR3 DNA is retained, 48 bases long and in frame from the first base. Trimming takes 4 bases from V and 4 bases from J, and the germline ends sit 20 bases apart. The cohort was made up of approximately 670 healthy bone marrow donors. Cohort members were all nominally healthy when sampled, although unrecorded immune exposures were likely present. The donor tested CMV seronegative, placing the donor among the 350 to 400 seronegative members of the cohort. A peripheral blood sample was collected from each donor, and TCR beta sequencing was performed on peripheral blood mononuclear cells. Genomic DNA was extracted from the blood cell samples with the Qiagen DNeasy Blood Extraction Kit.

The data originate from a study of cytomegalovirus exposure and HLA in healthy donors (dated by TCRdb to 2016 to 2017). At the level of the whole study: In an earlier analysis of fewer than 750 of the donors, approximately 260 Gb of sequence data and 120 million or so unique TCR beta sequences from 150 million to 200 million T cells were reported. About 280 gigabases of sequencing data and tens of millions of unique TCR sequences were included in an early release covering 550 to 650 HLA-typed donors. Of the approximately 400 genotyped donors, more than 75% were placed in the genetic ancestry cluster associated with self-reported Caucasian donors. The study aimed to test whether signatures of past pathogen exposure could be identified by cataloging public T cell receptors. The study used immunosequencing to profile the T cell repertoires of about 670 subjects and linked those repertoires to cytomegalovirus serostatus. Besides the first cohort of 666 subjects, a separate validation cohort made up of over 100 different subjects was used. To predict cytomegalovirus infection status, the study brought together high-throughput TCR immunosequencing, statistical association of individual TCRs with disease status, and machine learning. A later analysis re-examined previously published TCR beta repertoires from just over 650 donors and added high-resolution HLA genotyping to investigate patterns of TCR occurrence. Rather than drawing on any new phenotypic data, the later analysis identified candidate immune exposures from TCR beta sequences and the way those sequences occurred across donors. To decide whether each TCR beta V gene segment behaved as functional or pseudogenic, an earlier analysis of some 540 of the donors relied on high-throughput TCR beta sequencing. Donor age, sex, ethnicity and CMV serostatus were compiled alongside the repertoire data. A later genetic analysis took genome-wide SNP genotypes for about 65% of the 666 donors and used that subset as a discovery cohort. All discovery cohort repertoires had been generated on a single sequencing platform. Class I and class II HLA loci were covered by the typing at four-digit resolution. Typing coverage varied by locus: roughly 629-640 donors for A, B, C, DRB1 and DQB1; approximately 500 for DQA1; over 600 for DPA1; approximately 450 for DPB1. A few DR-DQ haplotypes were handled as single units for association and clustering because linkage in the cohort was strong. Among 398 genotyped donors of the cohort, an average of approximately 230,000 unique TCR beta nucleotide sequences were sequenced per donor, roughly 18% of them non-productive. The paper's findings and limits, for the study overall: In a later analysis, HLA-associated TCR beta chains showed more clonal expansion and lower generation probabilities than non-associated chains that were equally common. Strong co-occurrence of HLA alleles, especially DR and DQ, made assigning TCR associations to individual alleles difficult. A further reported finding was that TCR beta sequences accurately predicted the HLA-A and HLA-B alleles for most subjects in the first cohort. V-gene and J-gene trimming of TCR beta chains was associated with a missense DCLRE1C variant in a later genetic analysis, and the association was replicated in an independent cohort. In a later genetic analysis, fewer N-insertions in productive TCRs were reported among donors in an Asian-associated ancestry cluster than the roughly 700-donor mean. A later analysis found that TCR association rates varied across HLA loci, with DRB1 alleles showing the most associated TCRs and HLA-C alleles the fewest. The earlier analysis of nearly 600 of the donors excluded 15 to 20 rarely observed V segments, including chromosome 9 orphons, because counts were too low. In this cohort, only TCR beta chains were sequenced, and detectable features were limited by the absence of alpha or paired-chain data. Several of the top co-occurrence clusters appeared to be linked to parvovirus B19, influenza, CMV and Epstein-Barr virus, according to a later analysis. Correlated functional status among segregating V segments might be attributable to linkage disequilibrium, but an unknown experimental factor could not be ruled out. In a later analysis, most CMV-associated TCR beta chains were found to appear HLA-restricted, with HLA associations seemingly driven largely by CMV exposure. A cluster of highly shared sequence variants was judged likely to represent a technical artifact of the sequencing pipeline. Some IMGT-functional V segments, including TRBV6-2 and TRBV6-3, could not be told apart with the 87-base-pair reads, so those segments were excluded. In vitro tests confirmed that a few of the cytomegalovirus-associated TCR beta chains recognize cytomegalovirus antigens. It was suggested by the authors that the approach could potentially be generalized to other disease states and immunological phenotypes. Most TCR sequences were seen in very few donors, while some public TCRs were found in many individuals. The presence/absence analyses assumed that sequencing depth was roughly uniform across donors, and that assumption may not be true. In a later analysis, more than 15,000 TCR beta sequences were associated with specific HLA alleles at a false discovery rate of 0.05. Broadly in line with IMGT annotations, most TCR beta V segments showed up in productive rearrangements about 87% or about 30% of the time in an earlier analysis of around 600 of the donors. The study gave a list of around 170 TCR beta chains associated with cytomegalovirus. Because HLA typing was missing for some donors at each locus, association tests included only the typed subset. Immune exposure information for the cohort was limited to CMV serostatus. Cytomegalovirus status was reported to be diagnosed by the classifier with high specificity and sensitivity in both the original and validation cohorts.

To prepare the library, the immunoSEQ multiplex PCR assay was applied. A mixture of 60 forward primers for TCR Vbeta segments and 13 reverse primers for TCR Jbeta segments was used in the multiplex PCR. Amplification of the CDR3 region of rearranged TCR beta genes was performed with a multiplex PCR assay on genomic DNA. The amplified TCR beta libraries were sequenced on the Illumina HiSeq System as 87-base-pair reads. In the paper's pipeline: A later analysis counted 75 million to 100 million unique TCR beta chains across the 550 to 750 repertoires, and 10 million to 12 million of these chains were shared by at least two donors. Raw reads were error-corrected and collapsed into unique sequences by a nearest-neighbor algorithm in which closely related sequences were merged to remove PCR and sequencing errors. To assign V, D and J gene segments, CDR3 sequences were aligned to IMGT reference sequences. Each retained sequence needed at least a six-nucleotide match to both a V gene segment and a J gene segment. Rearrangements were classified as productive when the CDR3 lacked stop codons and remained in frame with V and J, and all other rearrangements were classified as non-productive. CDR3 was defined according to IMGT convention as the region running from the second conserved V-encoded cysteine to the conserved J-encoded phenylalanine. In an earlier analysis of roughly 580 of the donors, sequences lacking an unambiguous match to a single V gene segment were excluded. An earlier analysis of 587 of the donors classified V segments as functional when productive rearrangements were above 56.7% and as segregating when the standard deviation between donors was above 5%. A statistical classification framework was developed to diagnose cytomegalovirus status using the catalog of TCR beta chain sequences. In a later analysis, TCR nucleotide sequences were compared against IMGT/GENE-DB human TR gene sequences so that V and J genes could be assigned. Using the TCRdist pipeline, a later analysis assigned CDR3 sequences along with most-parsimonious VDJ recombination scenarios. In a later analysis, every TCR beta chain was defined by the combination of its CDR3 amino acid sequence and its V-gene family, and reads without a unique V-gene family were dropped. To address suspected cross-contamination and a sequencing artifact, a later analysis removed a few hundred highly shared, low-generation-probability nucleotide sequences. A later analysis calculated a clonal expansion index for each public chain from normalized within-repertoire ranks of inferred template counts. A later analysis computed generation probabilities with a VDJ recombination model fitted to out-of-frame rearrangements, and checked the results against IGoR. In a later analysis, hypergeometric tests were used to score TCR-TCR, TCR-HLA and TCR-CMV co-occurrence, with a repertoire-size bias correction applied to TCR pairs. A later analysis estimated false discovery rates by permuting HLA or CMV assignments 20 times. In a later analysis, co-occurring TCRs were grouped with DBSCAN, and TCRdist sequence similarity was added when clustering was performed within HLA-allele-positive subsets. Repertoires with fewer than 30,000 or more than 120,000 public chains, plus five repertoires with anomalous nucleotide sharing, were excluded from co-occurrence clustering. In its TCRdb copy, this immuneACCESS table keeps in-frame sequences only and misses some clones. Where compared with another copy, unresolved V genes explain less than half of these, and the others have no known cause. The DNA gave D and trimming, while V, J and clone size come from that table. The table for this sample lists 150,000 to 200,000 clones; about 75% of them were counted only once. Over 4.5% of the sample is taken by the ten largest.

The TCR was taken from a male donor in good health and CMV-seronegative. The V and J genes are TRBV28 and TRBJ2-7; TRBD2 might be the D gene, on 6 matching bases. Sequenced material: PBMCs. CDR3 loop: CASSSPGTLHYYEQYF. The DNA sequence is given as TGTGCCAGCAGTTCGCCGGGGACTCTACATTATTACGAGCAGTACTTC. With the portions outside the CDR3 filled from the reference TRBV28 and TRBJ2-7 genes, the complete variable region becomes DVKVTQSSRYLVKRTGEKVFLECVQDMDHENMFWYRQDPGLGLRLIYFSYDVKMKEKGDIPEGYSVSREKKERFSLILESASTNQTSMYLCASSSPGTLHYYEQYFGPGTRLTVT.